Reported below is one T cell receptor (beta chain). The antigen is not known. The record originates from a study of cytomegalovirus exposure and HLA in healthy donors. Study findings and constraints: Using a false discovery rate of 0.05, a later analysis showed that 15,000 to 20,000 TCR beta sequences were associated with HLA alleles.

PCR used 60 Vbeta primers and 13 Jbeta primers. Libraries were prepared by immunoSEQ multiplex PCR; TCRdb keeps only in-frame clonotypes and omits some of them. This repertoire shows around 140,000 clones, around 78% found once; its top ten account for approximately 2.5%. Sequencing input: PBMCs. The receptor was isolated from a woman between 18 and 29 years old in good health and CMV-seropositive.

The CDR3, as DNA: TGCGCCAGCAGTAACAGTTCTAACTATGGCTACACCTTC. Translation gives CASSNSSNYGYTF. The chain has TRBV10-1 and TRBJ1-2; D is unclear. The CDR3 loop spans 13 amino acids. The germline V gene encodes CDR1 WNHNN and CDR2 SYGVQD (reference sequence). The ends were cut back, 5 bases at V and 0 bases at J, with 7 bases in the middle.